The clone carrying this T cell receptor beta chain has more than one count but fewer than ten. The antigen remains unidentified. The isolated RNA, all of it, was reverse transcribed, so expressed TCRB transcripts were what got sequenced. Sequencing used immunoSEQ multiplex PCR; TCRdb keeps in-frame clones, though not all of them. The sample lists 600,000 to 700,000 clones, 9.5% to 15% occurring once. This sample stems from a study of beta chain features in type 1 diabetes. As for the study in general: Cell yields, age and gender were similar between patients and healthy donors. Whole-study findings and limits: Shorter TCRB CDR3s, moderately but significantly so, marked every one of the four CD4+ subsets in Type 1 diabetes patients. There was no resolution here of whether HLA type influences TCRB rearrangement.

Germline V gene sequence: CDR1 MNHNY, CDR2 SVGAGI (reference sequence). V gave up 2 bases and J gave up 4 bases, with 8 bases separating them. The CDR3 extends over 13 amino acids. Source material: naive CD4+ T cells from blood. The chain employs TRBV6-6 and TRBJ1-1; perhaps TRBD1 as D (5 bases). The clonotype originates from a man aged 25 to 40 with type 1 diabetes. CDR3 protein: CASSYRGGTEAFF. Here the CDR3 DNA reads TGTGCCAGCAGTTACAGGGGTGGCACTGAAGCTTTCTTT.